The rows below give T cell receptor beta chains drawn from one sample of a study of T cell clones after liver transplantation. The table came from immunoSEQ multiplex PCR; TCRdb's copy has only in-frame clones and leaves some out. The sample shows 70,000 to 80,000 clones, about 88% of them seen only once. The sample here was CD4+ T cells from blood, taken before liver transplant. These receptor sequences come from a human donor who received a liver transplant. The CDR3 runs from the conserved cysteine through the conserved F or W. A D gene is named only where the DNA matches it firmly. Clone size is shown for a subset of rows, as once, few, many or a class of expanded clone.

- | - | TRBJ2-7 | TRBV7-3 | TGTGCCAGCTCGGCTGCCTACGAGCAGTACTTC | CASSAAYEQYF
TRBD2 | - | TRBJ2-1 | TRBV6-5 | TGTGCCAGCAGTTTGGCTAGCGGGAGCTCCTACAATGAGCAGTTCTTC | CASSLASGSSYNEQFF
- | - | TRBJ1-4 | TRBV5-1 | TGCGCCAGCAGCCCCGCGACGCCTAATGAAAAACTGTTTTTT | CASSPATPNEKLFF
TRBD1 | - | TRBJ2-5 | TRBV2 | TGTGCCAGCAGTCAGACAGGGGGAGAGGAGACCCAGTACTTC | CASSQTGGEETQYF
- | - | TRBJ2-7 | TRBV25-1 | TGTGCCAGCAGGTCCCCGGACAGCTACGAGCAGTACTTC | CASRSPDSYEQYF
- | once | TRBJ1-2 | TRBV11-3 | TGTGCCAGCAGCTTTTACAGGGAGGAGGGCTACACCTTC | CASSFYREEGYTF
- | once | TRBJ1-1 | TRBV7-3 | TGTGCCAGCACATTTCGGCCGGGCACTGAAGCTTTCTTT | CASTFRPGTEAFF
TRBD2 | once | TRBJ2-1 | TRBV28 | TGTGCCAGCAGTTTTTTCTCTAGCGGGAGCCAAGGGGAGCAGTTCTTC | CASSFFSSGSQGEQFF
- | - | TRBJ2-5 | TRBV2 | TGTGCCAGCAGTGTATCCGACTTGCAAGAGACCCAGTACTTC | CASSVSDLQETQYF
TRBD1 | - | TRBJ2-5 | TRBV5-8 | TGTGCCAGGGGGAACAGGGGGCGCCCCGGGGAGACCCAGTACTTC | CARGNRGRPGETQYF
- | - | TRBJ1-5 | TRBV28 | TGTGCCAGCAGTTTAGAGGCGGGTCTCGGCAATCAGCCCCAGCATTTT | CASSLEAGLGNQPQHF
TRBD1 | - | TRBJ1-1 | TRBV28 | TGTGCCAGCAGTTTATTGGGGACAGGTACTGAAGCTTTCTTT | CASSLLGTGTEAFF
- | - | TRBJ2-1 | TRBV4-3 | TGCGCCAGCAGCCAAGACTATTCTAGCTCCTACAATGAGCAGTTCTTC | CASSQDYSSSYNEQFF
TRBD1 | - | TRBJ2-7 | TRBV11-1 | TGTGCCAGCAGCTCCAGGACAGGGAGCTCCTACGAGCAGTACTTC | CASSSRTGSSYEQYF
TRBD1 | - | TRBJ2-5 | TRBV11-2 | TGTGCCAGCAGGACAGGGCGAGAGACCCAGTACTTC | CASRTGRETQYF
- | once | TRBJ2-7 | TRBV9 | TGTGCCAGCAGCGTAGGGTCCGAGCGGAACTCCTACGAGCAGTACTTC | CASSVGSERNSYEQYF
TRBD1 | - | TRBJ1-1 | TRBV2 | TGTGCCAGCAGTGAGGAGGGGGCTAGCACTGAAGCTTTCTTT | CASSEEGASTEAFF